The 20 T cell receptor beta chains presented below share a single source sample, sequenced in a study of blood T cell repertoires in COVID-19. The table came from immunoSEQ multiplex PCR; TCRdb's copy has only in-frame clones and leaves some out. Here the sample spans about 190,000 clones, about 81% being singletons. Sequenced input: peripheral blood. The receptors were gathered from a woman aged 80 or older with COVID-19, enrolled during active disease.

This rearrangement joins TRBV6-2 or TRBV6-3 to TRBJ2-2, with 13 bases lining up with TRBD2. Germline CDR1 and CDR2: MNHEY and SVGEGT. Trimming removed 3 bases from V and 4 bases from J; junction bases left unmatched: 11. The CDR3 runs to 19 residues. The CDR3 DNA follows: TGTGCCAGCAGTTATCAGGGACTAGCGGGGCCTTTTAGCACCGGGGAGCTGTTTTTT. This codes for CASSYQGLAGPFSTGELFF.

This chain uses TRBV6-5 with TRBJ2-7, with D possibly matching TRBD1 (5 bases). In germline, CDR1 is MNHEY, CDR2 SVGAGI. CDR3 length: 14 residues. V was cut by 4 bases and J by 4 bases, with 14 bases left in between. The CDR3 sequence: CASSFTGNMYEQYF. Here the CDR3 DNA reads TGTGCCAGCAGTTTTACAGGAAACATGTACGAGCAGTACTTC.

In regard to this clone: The identical CDR3 is also encoded by other nucleotide sequences in the sample. The CDR3 coding sequence is TGTGCCAGTAGTATAGCCGACAGGGGTGGCCAGCCCCAGCATTTT. Residues: CASSIADRGGQPQHF. This sequence joins TRBV19 and TRBJ1-5, with TRBD1 matching 8 bases. Germline CDR1 is LNHDA and CDR2 is SQIVND (reference sequence). Trimming cost V 1 base and J 7 bases; bases outside gene matches: 6. This CDR3 is built from 15 residues.

The rearrangement uses TRBV11-1 and TRBJ1-2; 8 nucleotides align to TRBD1. J lost 4 bases, V lost 5 bases, and 9 bases had no gene match. The CDR3 has 15 residues. CDR1 SGHAT and CDR2 FQDESV come from the germline V gene (reference sequence). The CDR3, as DNA: TGTGCCAGCAGCGCAAGGACAGGGTCTGCCTATGGCTACACCTTC. This translates into CASSARTGSAYGYTF.

This chain connects TRBV11-3 to TRBJ2-1, with D unclear. Germline lookup yields CDR1 SGHNT and CDR2 YENEEA. This CDR3 spans 12 amino acids. V lost 5 bases and J lost 8, with 10 bases in between. The CDR3 loop is CASSRLSDEQFF. Here the CDR3 DNA reads TGTGCCAGCAGCCGTCTAAGCGATGAGCAGTTCTTC. The full variable domain, in which reference TRBV11-3 and TRBJ2-1 provide the parts outside the CDR3, is EAGVVQSPRYKIIEKKQPVAFWCNPISGHNTLYWYLQNLGQGPELLIRYENEEAVDDSQLPKDRFSAERLKGVDSTLKIQPAELGDSAVYLCASSRLSDEQFFGPGTRLTVL.

The chain recombines TRBV18 with TRBJ1-4; possibly TRBD1 for D (5 bases). Germline CDR1 is KGHSH and CDR2 is LQKENI. V lost 1 base, J lost 7 bases, and 13 bases lay in between. The CDR3 contains 15 residues. CDR3 loop: CASSPRQGLVEKLFF. The DNA for the CDR3 is TGTGCCAGCTCACCACGCCAGGGATTGGTTGAAAAACTGTTTTTT. Variable domain in full (rest from reference TRBV18 and TRBJ1-4): NAGVMQNPRHLVRRRGQEARLRCSPMKGHSHVYWYRQLPEEGLKFMVYLQKENIIDESGMPKERFSAEFPKEGPSILRIQQVVRGDSAAYFCASSPRQGLVEKLFFGSGTQLSVL.

This clone is a singleton in its sample. In DNA, the CDR3 is TGCGCCAGCAGCTTGCAGTCTCAGGAGCAGTTCTTC. Protein product: CASSLQSQEQFF. This sequence joins TRBV5-1 and TRBJ2-1; D uncertain. The CDR3 totals 12 residues. Germline V gene data show CDR1 as SGHRS and CDR2 as YFSETQ. The V and J ends lost 1 base and 10 bases respectively, with 9 bases between them.

This chain links TRBV29-1 with TRBJ2-7; 13 bases align to TRBD2. V shed 6 bases, J shed 2 bases, and the junction held 4 bases outside the gene matches. This CDR3 is 14 amino acids long. Germline V gene data show CDR1 as SQVTM and CDR2 as ANQGSEA. The CDR3 nucleotides are TGCAGCGTAAGACTAGCGGGAGGAACCTACGAGCAGTACTTC. It encodes CSVRLAGGTYEQYF.

The rearrangement links TRBV19 to TRBJ1-2; 10 bases are a match to TRBD1. The CDR3 sequence is 14 residues long. CDR1 and CDR2 (germline): LNHDA, SQIVND (reference sequence). V shed 5 bases, J shed 7 bases, and the junction held 7 bases outside the gene matches. CDR3: CASSATGGGGGYTF. The CDR3 region has the DNA TGTGCCAGTAGTGCGACAGGGGGCGGTGGTGGCTACACCTTC.

The V call is TRBV18, the J call TRBJ1-5, with no clear D. Looked up from germline, CDR1 is KGHSH and CDR2 is LQKENI. Trimming removed 3 bases at V and 1 base at J, with 10 bases between. The CDR3 sequence is 15 residues long. CDR3 region: CASSPGGGSNQPQHF. In DNA form, the CDR3 reads TGTGCCAGCTCACCGGGCGGCGGGAGCAATCAGCCCCAGCATTTT.

This sequence joins TRBV7-2 and TRBJ2-7, with TRBD2 as a possible D gene (6 bases). CDR1 is SGHTA and CDR2 is FQGNSA in the germline V gene. V lost 3 bases, J lost 0 bases, and 9 bases lay in between. The CDR3 totals 14 residues. CDR3 in DNA: TGTGCCAGCAGCTTCCGGGGGAGCTCCTACGAGCAGTACTTC. Its translation: CASSFRGSSYEQYF.

J is TRBJ2-5 and V is TRBV27, with D possibly being TRBD1 (5 bases). This CDR3 has 13 residues. V shed 2 bases and J shed 4 bases, with 8 bases lying between them. Germline V gives CDR1 MNHEY, CDR2 SMNVEV (reference sequence). CDR3 residues: CASSLVGAETQYF. As DNA, the CDR3 is TGTGCCAGCAGTTTAGTAGGGGCAGAGACCCAGTACTTC.

This chain connects TRBV5-4 to TRBJ2-3; TRBD1 matches 7 bases. Germline V gives CDR1 SGHNT, CDR2 YYREEE (reference sequence). V trimming: 1 base; J trimming: 0 bases; junction bases outside the gene matches: 8. The CDR3 spans 17 residues. This CDR3 is CASSLRGQPPSTDTQYF. The CDR3 DNA sequence: TGTGCCAGCAGCTTGAGGGGACAGCCTCCAAGCACAGATACGCAGTATTTT. Full variable domain (remainder filled in from reference TRBV5-4 and TRBJ2-3): ETGVTQSPTHLIKTRGQQVTLRCSSQSGHNTVSWYQQALGQGPQFIFQYYREEENGRGNFPPRFSGLQFPNYSSELNVNALELDDSALYLCASSLRGQPPSTDTQYFGPGTRLTVL.

J is TRBJ1-1 and V is TRBV7-2, with a possible D match to TRBD1 (5 bases). CDR1 is SGHTA and CDR2 is FQGNSA in the germline V gene. The CDR3 sequence is 12 residues long. Trimming stripped 2 bases from V and 11 bases from J, with 12 bases between. CDR3 loop: CASSLSGGVAFF. In DNA, the CDR3 is TGTGCCAGCAGCTTAAGTGGGGGGGTGGCTTTCTTT.

The chain carries TRBV6-6 and TRBJ1-1; 7 positions agree with TRBD1. Germline CDR1 reads MNHNY; CDR2 reads SVGAGI (reference sequence). CDR3 length: 14 residues. Trimming took 7 bases from V and 0 from J; bases not matched to a gene: 5. The CDR3 coding sequence is TGTGCCAGCAAATTGACAGGGATGAACACTGAAGCTTTCTTT. This codes for CASKLTGMNTEAFF.

The rearrangement joins TRBV18 to TRBJ2-7; TRBD1 agrees at 7 bases. The CDR3 loop spans 13 amino acids. Germline values: CDR1 KGHSH, CDR2 LQKENI. Trimming cost V 8 bases and J 3 bases; bases outside gene matches: 7. In nucleotides, the CDR3 is TGTGCCAGCGCCTCGGGACAGAGCTACGAGCAGTACTTC. Protein: CASASGQSYEQYF.

The chain combines TRBV11-2 with TRBJ2-1; 8 bases fit TRBD2. The CDR3 contains 15 residues. V was clipped by 5 bases and J by 7 bases; unmatched bases: 10. Germline CDR1 SGHAT, CDR2 FQNNGV. CDR3 amino acids: CASSLSGLARNEQFF. The CDR3 DNA is TGTGCCAGCAGCCTTTCCGGACTAGCCCGGAATGAGCAGTTCTTC.

V is TRBV5-4 and J is TRBJ2-2, with TRBD1 matching over 7 bases. The CDR3 is 14 residues long. The trim removed 3 bases at V and 5 bases at J, leaving 4 bases unmatched. Germline assignment: CDR1 SGHNT and CDR2 YYREEE (reference sequence). This CDR3 is CASSSGQQTGELFF. CDR3 DNA sequence: TGTGCCAGCAGCTCGGGACAGCAGACCGGGGAGCTGTTTTTT.

The rearrangement joins TRBV6-5 to TRBJ1-6; no clear D. There are 13 residues in the CDR3. Looked up from germline, CDR1 is MNHEY and CDR2 is SVGAGI. V lost 6 bases and J lost 5, with 8 bases in between. The CDR3 DNA reads TGTGCCAGCAGCAAGCTGAATAATTCACCCCTCCACTTT. It codes for CASSKLNNSPLHF.

The rearrangement links TRBV9 to TRBJ2-1, with 8 nucleotides matching TRBD2. The CDR3 loop spans 15 amino acids. The V gene end was trimmed by 2 bases and the J gene end by 2 bases; junction bases not matched to a gene: 3. Germline CDR1 reads SGDLS; CDR2 reads YYNGEE. The DNA of the CDR3 is TGTGCCAGCAGCGTCCGGGGGGGCCCCTACAATGAGCAGTTCTTC. Protein product: CASSVRGGPYNEQFF.